This T cell receptor (beta chain) was retrieved from a study of T cell responses to AZD1222 COVID-19 vaccine. Using immunoSEQ multiplex PCR, the repertoire was profiled, and TCRdb retains in-frame clones only, with some absent. This table holds approximately 130,000 clones, approximately 86% found once. V lost 2 bases and J lost 0, with 12 bases in between. Germline V gives CDR1 SGHNT, CDR2 YYREEE (reference sequence). This CDR3 comprises 15 residues. The rearrangement joins TRBV5-4 to TRBJ2-7; D might be TRBD2 (6 bases). The specimen was peripheral blood, collected 28 days after the second AZD1222 dose. This clonotype was obtained from an adult who received the AZD1222 COVID-19 vaccine. CDR3: CASSFGGTFSYEQYF. CDR3 DNA: TGTGCCAGCAGCTTTGGAGGGACGTTCTCCTACGAGCAGTACTTC.